These 25 T cell receptor beta chains share one sample of origin, sequenced in a study of early T cells in non-severe SARS-CoV-2 infection. TCRdb itself ran the 5' RACE reads through MiXCR, one entry per CDR3 protein. Among approximately 110,000 distinct CDR3 sequences, about 15% were seen once, and the ten largest hold 20% to 25%. The sequencing input was whole blood. The source is an adult who was a healthcare worker with PCR-confirmed SARS-CoV-2 infection or an uninfected control (not recorded which).

This clonotype occurred a few times. The gene calls are TRBV7-2 and TRBJ1-2; D is uncertain. Germline V gives CDR1 SGHTA, CDR2 FQGNSA. The CDR3 contains 14 residues. Between the trimmed V and J ends, which lost 1 base and 4 bases, there was a span of 10 bases. CDR3 in amino acids: CASSLVPGFYGYTF. CDR3 in DNA: TGTGCCAGCAGCTTAGTACCTGGCTTCTATGGCTACACCTTC.

This clonotype was seen only a few times. V usage is TRBV11-2 and J usage is TRBJ2-1; 9 bases match TRBD2. The germline V gene encodes CDR1 SGHAT and CDR2 FQNNGV. The trim removed 4 bases at V and 7 bases at J, leaving 5 bases unmatched. The CDR3 contains 14 residues. For the CDR3, the DNA is TGTGCCAGCAGCTCCCGGACTAGCGCGAATGAGCAGTTCTTC. It is translated as CASSSRTSANEQFF. Variable domain in full (rest from reference TRBV11-2 and TRBJ2-1): EAGVAQSPRYKIIEKRQSVAFWCNPISGHATLYWYQQILGQGPKLLIQFQNNGVVDDSQLPKDRFSAERLKGVDSTLKIQPAKLEDSAVYLCASSSRTSANEQFFGPGTRLTVL.

The CDR3, as DNA: TGTGCCAGCTCTGGCGGGGGTAACTATGGCTACACCTTC. It specifies CASSGGGNYGYTF. The chain uses TRBV18 and TRBJ1-2; perhaps TRBD1 as D (5 bases). Germline CDR1 KGHSH, CDR2 LQKENI. This CDR3 is built from 13 residues. Trimming pared 6 bases from V and 1 base from J, leaving 9 bases between.

The V and J genes are TRBV27 and TRBJ2-1, with TRBD2 matching 10 bases. V was pared by 2 bases and J by 9 bases, with 7 bases of the junction left unmatched. This CDR3 has 15 residues. Germline CDR1 MNHEY, CDR2 SMNVEV (reference sequence). The CDR3 reads CASSLKLAGRGEQFF. The CDR3 bases are TGTGCCAGCAGTTTAAAACTAGCGGGGAGGGGTGAGCAGTTCTTC.

The CDR3 region is CASSYRAGGRDTQYF. As DNA, the CDR3 is TGTGCCAGCAGTTACCGGGCGGGGGGGAGAGATACGCAGTATTTT. The chain employs TRBV6-6 and TRBJ2-3, with 9 bases identical to TRBD2. Germline lookup yields CDR1 MNHNY and CDR2 SVGAGI (reference sequence). The ends lost 2 bases at V and 5 bases at J; junction bases unmatched: 5. This CDR3 region has 15 residues.

In its sample, this clonotype was seen a few times. The chain links TRBV7-6 to TRBJ2-1; 7 nucleotides align to TRBD2. Germline CDR1 reads SGHVS; CDR2 reads FNYEAQ. V shed 3 bases, J shed 4 bases, and the junction held 6 bases outside the gene matches. The CDR3 is 15 amino acids. CDR3: CASSFGLVGYNEQFF. The CDR3 coding sequence is TGTGCCAGCAGCTTTGGACTAGTGGGGTACAATGAGCAGTTCTTC.

This clonotype has just a few counts. The rearrangement uses TRBV12-3 or TRBV12-4 and TRBJ2-3; D unresolved. CDR3 length: 12 amino acids. V lost 6 bases and J 4 bases, leaving 8 bases between the germline ends. DNA for the CDR3: TGTGCCAGCAGCCATTCAGCAGATACGCAGTATTTT. This codes for CASSHSADTQYF.

The chain is built from TRBV4-2 and TRBJ2-1, with D perhaps matching TRBD2 (5 bases). Germline CDR1 reads LGHNA; CDR2 reads YNFKEQ. CDR3 length: 14 amino acids. V lost 5 bases, J lost 6 bases, and 14 bases lay in between. The CDR3 DNA reads TGTGCCAGCAGCTTTGAGCGGACTTCCAATGAGCAGTTCTTC. Translating gives CASSFERTSNEQFF.

Only a few counts were recorded for this clonotype. The J gene is TRBJ1-4, the V gene TRBV6-2 or TRBV6-3; TRBD1 is a possible D gene (6 bases). Germline assignment: CDR1 MNHEY and CDR2 SVGEGT. The CDR3 totals 15 residues. Trimming took 2 bases from V and 1 from J, leaving 8 bases between them. For the CDR3, the DNA is TGTGCCAGCAGTTACCGGGACAAAACTAATGAAAAACTGTTTTTT. Its translation is CASSYRDKTNEKLFF.

Only a few counts were recorded for this clonotype. The gene calls are TRBV9 and TRBJ2-1, with TRBD2 identical over 12 bases. From germline, CDR1 is SGDLS and CDR2 YYNGEE. CDR3 length equals 17 residues. J gave up 0 bases and V 3 bases, and 4 bases lay outside the gene matches. The CDR3 DNA reads TGTGCCAGCAGCGAACTAGCGGGGGGCCTCTCCTACAATGAGCAGTTCTTC. It specifies CASSELAGGLSYNEQFF. Drawing the rest from reference TRBV9 and TRBJ2-1, the complete variable domain is DSGVTQTPKHLITATGQRVTLRCSPRSGDLSVYWYQQSLDQGLQFLIQYYNGEERAKGNILERFSAQQFPDLHSELNLSSLELGDSALYFCASSELAGGLSYNEQFFGPGTRLTVL.

V is TRBV30 and J is TRBJ1-5, with a tentative D call TRBD1 (6 bases). Deletions cut 5 bases from V and 4 bases from J, with 6 bases between. Germline-derived CDR1 and CDR2 are GTSNPN and SVGIG (reference sequence). CDR3 size: 11 residues. In nucleotides, the CDR3 is TGTGCCTGGGGACAGAATCAGCCCCAGCATTTT. Its translation is CAWGQNQPQHF.

This clonotype was counted a few times. No conserved phenylalanine or tryptophan is present at the end of the CDR3, so a read error is the likely explanation. J is TRBJ1-1 and V is TRBV30, with D possibly matching TRBD1 (6 bases). Trimming took off 4 bases at V and 5 bases at J, with 11 bases between the two ends. Germline values: CDR1 GTSNPN, CDR2 SVGIG (reference sequence). The CDR3 has 12 amino acids. CDR3 nucleotides: TGTGCCTGGACCCAGGGGAAGACTGAAGCTTTCCTT. This encodes CAWTQGKTEAFL.

V usage is TRBV5-1 and J usage is TRBJ2-1, with 7 bases aligning to TRBD1. The CDR3 sequence is 14 residues long. Germline V gene data show CDR1 as SGHRS and CDR2 as YFSETQ. Trimming removed 2 bases from V and 4 bases from J; junction bases left unmatched: 3. CDR3 DNA: TGCGCCAGCAGCTTAGGACAGGAATACAATGAGCAGTTCTTC. It translates to CASSLGQEYNEQFF.

This clonotype came up many times. As DNA, the CDR3 is TGCAGCGTTGAAAATCGGCAGGGTAACACTGAAGCTTTCTTT. It specifies CSVENRQGNTEAFF. The J gene is TRBJ1-1, the V gene TRBV29-1; a possible D gene is TRBD1 (5 bases). V was trimmed by 2 bases and J by 2 bases, leaving 12 bases between them. The CDR3 runs to 14 residues. Germline V gives CDR1 SQVTM, CDR2 ANQGSEA.

J is TRBJ2-7 and V is TRBV20-1; D assignment may be TRBD1 or TRBD2 (5 bases each). Germline V CDR1 and CDR2: DFQATT, SNEGSKA (reference sequence). The CDR3 is 14 amino acids. Deletions cut 6 bases from V and 0 bases from J, with 15 bases between. The CDR3 coding sequence is TGCAGTGCCCTGGGACCTACTAGCTCCTACGAGCAGTACTTC. Protein sequence: CSALGPTSSYEQYF.

This clonotype has just a few counts. V usage is TRBV7-8 and J usage is TRBJ2-1; 9 bases map to TRBD1. The CDR3 sequence is 15 residues long. Looked up from germline, CDR1 is SGHVS and CDR2 is FQNEAQ. The junction had 9 bases not matched to a gene; V was cut back by 6 bases and J by 6 bases. The CDR3 sequence is CASREPPGQGNEQFF. CDR3 DNA sequence: TGTGCCAGCAGAGAACCGCCGGGACAGGGCAATGAGCAGTTCTTC.

This clonotype came up a few times. The chain employs TRBV24-1 and TRBJ2-1; the match to TRBD1 covers 10 bases. This CDR3 has 13 residues. Germline CDR1 and CDR2: KGHDR and SFDVKD. V shed 5 bases and J 10 bases; nucleotides not matched to a gene: 4. In DNA, the CDR3 is TGTGCCACCAGTGGACCGGGACAGGGGGAGCAGTTCTTC. As protein: CATSGPGQGEQFF.

This clonotype appeared many times. This chain joins TRBV13 and TRBJ1-4; no definite D call. The CDR3 extends over 13 amino acids. V gave up 3 bases and J gave up 10 bases, with 12 bases separating them. Per germline, CDR1 PRHDT and CDR2 FYEKMQ (reference sequence). CDR3 DNA: TGTGCCAGCAGCTTTAGTGGGGTGGCAAAACTGTTTTTT. This translates into CASSFSGVAKLFF.

Here the CDR3 reads CASSQETFHANTGELFF. CDR3 sequence (DNA): TGCGCCAGCAGCCAAGAAACATTTCACGCGAACACCGGGGAGCTGTTTTTT. The chain uses TRBV4-1 and TRBJ2-2; D call uncertain. Trimming left V 0 bases short and J 0 bases short, with 11 bases between. Germline assignment: CDR1 MGHRA and CDR2 YSYEKL. The CDR3 contains 17 residues.

This clonotype was seen more than once but under ten times. V usage is TRBV2 and J usage is TRBJ2-2; no clear D gene. This CDR3 spans 11 amino acids. Germline-derived CDR1 and CDR2 are SNHLY and FYNNEI. The V end was cut by 6 bases, the J end by 6 bases, with 5 bases between. CDR3 bases: TGTGCCAGCAGCCAATCCGGGGAGCTGTTTTTT. The encoded protein is CASSQSGELFF. Supplemented by reference TRBV2 and TRBJ2-2, the full variable domain reads EPEVTQTPSHQVTQMGQEVILRCVPISNHLYFYWYRQILGQKVEFLVSFYNNEISEKSEIFDDQFSVERPDGSNFTLKIRSTKLEDSAMYFCASSQSGELFFGEGSRLTVL.

This rearrangement joins TRBV12-2 to TRBJ1-1. TRBV12-2 represents a pseudogene. The CDR3 is 16 amino acids. The CDR3 loop is CASRFQRGGPPTEAFF. The CDR3 DNA sequence: TGTGCAAGTCGCTTCCAACGGGGAGGGCCGCCCACTGAAGCTTTCTTT.

This rearrangement joins TRBV18 to TRBJ2-7; 8 bases align to TRBD1. Germline trimming cut 0 bases from V and 6 bases from J; bases unmatched to any gene: 13. Per the germline V gene, CDR1 is KGHSH and CDR2 is LQKENI. The length of the CDR3 is 17 residues. CDR3: CASSPPRRTGLLREQYF. The CDR3 DNA follows: TGTGCCAGCTCACCACCGCGCAGGACAGGGTTGTTACGCGAGCAGTACTTC.

This clonotype has only a few counts. The rearrangement joins TRBV11-2 to TRBJ2-5; tentatively, D is TRBD1 or TRBD2 (5 bases each). V lost 5 bases to trimming and J lost 5 bases, with 15 bases between them. The germline V gene has CDR1 SGHAT and CDR2 FQNNGV. There are 14 residues in the CDR3. As DNA, the CDR3 is TGTGCCAGCAGCCGATGGGGCAGGGAGGAGACCCAGTACTTC. Residues: CASSRWGREETQYF.

This clonotype has just a few counts. V gene TRBV5-1 combines with J gene TRBJ2-6, with unresolved D. CDR1 is SGHRS and CDR2 is YFSETQ in the germline V gene. The germline V and J ends were trimmed by 0 bases and 0 bases, with 7 bases remaining between them. This CDR3 has 16 residues. The CDR3 spells CASSLDSSSGANVLTF. The CDR3 DNA follows: TGCGCCAGCAGCTTGGACAGTAGCTCTGGGGCCAACGTCCTGACTTTC.

This clonotype was detected many times. This chain joins TRBV18 and TRBJ1-4, with no clear D. Trimming removed 1 base at V and 0 bases at J, with 3 bases between. In germline, CDR1 is KGHSH, CDR2 LQKENI. The CDR3 has 14 amino acids. As DNA, the CDR3 is TGTGCCAGCTCACCACTTGCAACTAATGAAAAACTGTTTTTT. Translation gives CASSPLATNEKLFF.